A single sample is the source of the 21 T cell receptor beta chains below, sequenced in a study of blood T cell repertoires in COVID-19. Profiled with immunoSEQ multiplex PCR; TCRdb holds only in-frame clones, not every one. Of around 170,000 clones detected, 88% appear once; the ten largest clones hold about 3.9%. The specimen was peripheral blood. These receptors were collected from a woman younger than 45 with acute or convalescent COVID-19.

This clone was detected only a few times. The chain combines TRBV18 with TRBJ2-7; D gene unclear. The ends were cut back, 3 bases at V and 5 bases at J, with 14 bases in the middle. The germline V gene has CDR1 KGHSH and CDR2 LQKENI. The CDR3 is 14 residues long. CDR3 DNA: TGTGCCAGCTCACCGAAGGTCTGGGCCCACGAGCAGTACTTC. Its translation: CASSPKVWAHEQYF.

This clone was detected only once. The chain recombines TRBV7-9 with TRBJ2-7; weak D call: TRBD2 (6 bases). There are 19 residues in the CDR3. From germline, CDR1 is SEHNR and CDR2 FQNEAQ (reference sequence). V lost 4 bases, J lost 5 bases, and 30 bases lay in between. CDR3 amino acids: CASSSALGGYGREFNEQYF. The CDR3 DNA reads as TGTGCCAGCAGCTCAGCCCTAGGTGGTTACGGGAGAGAATTCAACGAGCAGTACTTC. The whole variable domain, remainder taken from reference TRBV7-9 and TRBJ2-7, is DTGVSQNPRHKITKRGQNVTFRCDPISEHNRLYWYRQTLGQGPEFLTYFQNEAQLEKSRLLSDRFSAERPKGSFSTLEIQRTEQGDSAMYLCASSSALGGYGREFNEQYFGPGTRLTVT.

This clone was counted a single time. V is TRBV5-1 and J is TRBJ2-1; TRBD2 aligns across 9 bases. The J segment lost 2 bases and the V segment lost 6 bases, leaving 18 bases of the junction unmatched. Germline V gene sequence: CDR1 SGHRS, CDR2 YFSETQ. The CDR3 contains 19 residues. CDR3 region: CASTSGGAGGPIPYNEQFF. In DNA, the CDR3 is TGCGCCAGCACCTCCGGCGGAGCGGGAGGACCCATCCCCTACAATGAGCAGTTCTTC.

The J gene is TRBJ2-1, the V gene TRBV2; 7 bases are a match to TRBD1. V was pared by 7 bases and J by 9 bases, with 12 bases of the junction left unmatched. The CDR3 runs to 14 residues. Germline V gene sequence: CDR1 SNHLY, CDR2 FYNNEI. CDR3 sequence reads: CASNPEGAEAEQFF. The CDR3 DNA is TGTGCCAGCAACCCTGAGGGGGCGGAGGCTGAGCAGTTCTTC.

The CDR3 reads CASSLSWASGRATDTQYF. CDR3 sequence (DNA): TGTGCCAGCAGCTTGAGTTGGGCTAGCGGGAGGGCCACAGATACGCAGTATTTT. This chain links TRBV5-4 with TRBJ2-3; 12 nucleotides match TRBD2. Trimming took 1 base from V and 2 from J; bases not matched to a gene: 8. The length of the CDR3 is 18 residues. The germline gives CDR1 SGHNT, CDR2 YYREEE (reference sequence).

This chain links TRBV19 with TRBJ2-1, with 11 nucleotides matching TRBD2. V lost 8 bases, J lost 5 bases, and 5 bases stayed unmatched. Germline CDR1 reads LNHDA; CDR2 reads SQIVND (reference sequence). This CDR3 has 14 amino acids. As DNA, the CDR3 is TGTGCCAGTCTAGCGGGAGGCCCAAACAATGAGCAGTTCTTC. As protein: CASLAGGPNNEQFF.

The chain uses TRBV2 and TRBJ1-5; no clear D gene. This CDR3 comprises 16 residues. Trimming pared 0 bases from V and 4 bases from J, leaving 13 bases between. CDR1 is SNHLY and CDR2 is FYNNEI in the germline V gene. CDR3 residues: CASSEAQAAGNQPQHF. The CDR3 DNA follows: TGTGCCAGCAGTGAAGCGCAGGCCGCAGGAAATCAGCCCCAGCATTTT.

The V call is TRBV28, the J call TRBJ1-2, with TRBD1 matching over 7 bases. V trimming: 7 bases; J trimming: 4 bases; junction bases outside the gene matches: 12. CDR1 is MDHEN and CDR2 is SYDVKM in the germline V gene. The CDR3 has 15 amino acids. CDR3: CASTNRRQGLYGYTF. In DNA, the CDR3 is TGTGCCAGCACAAACAGAAGACAGGGCCTCTATGGCTACACCTTC.

The chain joins TRBV2 to TRBJ2-2; D unresolved. Germline-derived CDR1 and CDR2 are SNHLY and FYNNEI. There are 14 residues in the CDR3. The V end was cut by 1 base, the J end by 8 bases, with 11 bases between. CDR3 region: CASSEVVNSGELFF. DNA for the CDR3: TGTGCCAGCAGTGAAGTGGTAAACTCAGGGGAGCTGTTTTTT.

The genes are TRBV18 and TRBJ1-1; D perhaps matches TRBD1 (6 bases). The germline CDR1 and CDR2 sequences are KGHSH and LQKENI. Trimming pared 3 bases from V and 8 bases from J, leaving 10 bases between. The CDR3 is 12 amino acids. CDR3 sequence: CASSPGHKEAFF. The CDR3 region has the DNA TGTGCCAGCTCACCGGGACATAAGGAAGCTTTCTTT.

V usage is TRBV28 and J usage is TRBJ2-7; D gene ambiguous. V lost 3 bases and J 1 base, leaving 10 bases between the germline ends. Germline loops: CDR1 MDHEN, CDR2 SYDVKM. The length of the CDR3 is 14 residues. CDR3 region: CASSFLGSSYEQYF. The CDR3 DNA is TGTGCCAGCAGTTTCTTGGGCAGTTCCTACGAGCAGTACTTC. Filled out from reference TRBV28 and TRBJ2-7, the complete variable domain reads DVKVTQSSRYLVKRTGEKVFLECVQDMDHENMFWYRQDPGLGLRLIYFSYDVKMKEKGDIPEGYSVSREKKERFSLILESASTNQTSMYLCASSFLGSSYEQYFGPGTRLTVT.

V usage is TRBV29-1 and J usage is TRBJ1-2; tentative D call: TRBD1 (6 bases). CDR1 SQVTM and CDR2 ANQGSEA come from the germline V gene. The CDR3 is 13 amino acids. Trimming pared 7 bases from V and 6 bases from J, leaving 18 bases between. CDR3 loop: CSAEAGTRNGYTF. CDR3 DNA sequence: TGCAGCGCCGAAGCCGGGACAAGGAATGGCTACACCTTC.

CDR3 residues: CASSSYRGRLGDTQYF. Here the CDR3 DNA reads TGTGCCAGCAGCTCCTATAGGGGGCGCTTGGGGGATACGCAGTATTTT. The gene calls are TRBV7-9 and TRBJ2-3; the match to TRBD1 covers 7 bases. This CDR3 has 16 residues. Losses at the gene ends were 4 bases for V and 6 bases for J; bases not matched to a gene: 13. Germline V gene lookup returns CDR1 SEHNR and CDR2 FQNEAQ (reference sequence).

The table lists this clone with a count of one. CDR3 in amino acids: CSVGQMGLQETQYF. The DNA of the CDR3 is TGCAGCGTCGGTCAAATGGGCCTCCAAGAGACCCAGTACTTC. The chain couples TRBV29-1 to TRBJ2-5; D is unclear. V was trimmed by 6 bases and J by 1 base, leaving 15 bases between them. The CDR3 consists of 14 residues. In germline, CDR1 is SQVTM, CDR2 ANQGSEA.

The chain links TRBV5-6 to TRBJ2-1; D possibly corresponds to TRBD2 (5 bases). The germline V gene encodes CDR1 SGHDT and CDR2 YYEEEE. CDR3 length: 14 amino acids. Trimming took off 0 bases at V and 10 bases at J, with 14 bases between the two ends. This CDR3 is CASSLDTGFKEQFF. CDR3 DNA: TGTGCCAGCAGCTTGGATACGGGATTTAAAGAGCAGTTCTTC.

The rearrangement uses TRBV25-1 and TRBJ2-2; 10 bases fit TRBD1. CDR3 size: 14 residues. CDR1 is MGHDK and CDR2 is SYGVNS in the germline V gene. V was clipped by 7 bases and J by 5 bases; unmatched bases: 4. The CDR3 loop reads CASTAGQGTGELFF. CDR3 in DNA: TGTGCCAGCACTGCGGGACAGGGGACCGGGGAGCTGTTTTTT.

The rearrangement joins TRBV10-1 to TRBJ2-7, with D tentatively TRBD2 (6 bases). CDR1 is WNHNN, CDR2 SYGVQD, per germline (reference sequence). V dropped 8 bases and J dropped 3 bases, with 17 bases sitting between them. The CDR3 runs 14 residues. The chain's CDR3 is CASFPYGGLYEQYF. CDR3 bases: TGCGCCAGCTTTCCATACGGGGGACTCTACGAGCAGTACTTC.

V usage is TRBV3-1 (or the pseudogene TRBV3-2) and J usage is TRBJ2-1; 10 positions match TRBD1. The V gene end was trimmed by 0 bases and the J gene end by 6 bases; junction bases not matched to a gene: 2. This CDR3 has 15 amino acids. The germline CDR1 and CDR2 sequences are LGHDT and YNNKEL (reference sequence). The CDR3 nucleotides read TGTGCCAGCAGCCAAGAATGGACAGGGGGCAATGAGCAGTTCTTC. Translating it yields CASSQEWTGGNEQFF.

To note about this clone: This sample includes further DNA sequences coding for the same CDR3. The chain has TRBV19 and TRBJ1-5, with 7 positions matching TRBD1. J was trimmed by 5 bases and V by 5 bases; bases with no gene match: 3. CDR3 size: 13 residues. Per the germline V gene, CDR1 is LNHDA and CDR2 is SQIVND (reference sequence). CDR3 sequence reads: CASSGTGDQPQHF. DNA for the CDR3: TGTGCCAGTAGTGGTACAGGGGATCAGCCCCAGCATTTT.

This clone was seen once. The V and J genes are TRBV5-1 and TRBJ1-3; D perhaps matches TRBD1 (5 bases). Germline CDR1 SGHRS, CDR2 YFSETQ. The V and J ends lost 0 bases and 0 bases respectively, with 10 bases between them. The CDR3 sequence is 16 residues long. The CDR3 coding sequence is TGCGCCAGCAGCTTGGCCGACAGATCCTCTGGAAACACCATATATTTT. This sequence encodes CASSLADRSSGNTIYF.

The chain has TRBV15 and TRBJ1-2; 7 bases agree with TRBD1. The trim removed 0 bases at V and 3 bases at J, leaving 1 base unmatched. Germline-derived CDR1 and CDR2 are LNHNV and YYDKDF (reference sequence). The CDR3 runs 14 residues. The chain's CDR3 is CATSRDDRDYGYTF. The CDR3 region has the DNA TGTGCCACCAGCAGAGATGACAGGGACTATGGCTACACCTTC.